This T cell receptor (beta chain) was sequenced for a study of neoadjuvant anti-PD-1 for oral cavity cancer. Most PBMC samples had approximately 500 ng input DNA in six replicates. Generated by immunoSEQ multiplex PCR, the TCRdb table keeps only in-frame clones and is missing some. The sample yields some 17,000 clones, less than 75% seen once. General study findings and limits: Non-responders to neoadjuvant nivolumab had significantly more clonal PBMC T cells than responders. Pretreatment Treg/Th17 ratio correlated inversely with post-treatment tumor clonality.

This clone has just one count. Its antigen is unidentified. The germline CDR1 and CDR2 sequences are MNHEY and SVGAGI. This CDR3 has 15 residues. V shed 2 bases and J shed 4 bases, with 11 bases lying between them. Blood cells were analyzed directly, without culture or expansion. This clonotype was sampled from a person aged 35-79 years with oral cavity squamous cell carcinoma. V gene TRBV6-5 combines with J gene TRBJ1-4; D remains ambiguous. This specimen consisted of PBMCs, obtained before nivolumab (anti-PD-1) treatment. CDR3 sequence: CASSYTRTVNEKLFF. As DNA, the CDR3 is TGTGCCAGCAGTTACACTAGGACGGTTAATGAAAAACTGTTTTTT.